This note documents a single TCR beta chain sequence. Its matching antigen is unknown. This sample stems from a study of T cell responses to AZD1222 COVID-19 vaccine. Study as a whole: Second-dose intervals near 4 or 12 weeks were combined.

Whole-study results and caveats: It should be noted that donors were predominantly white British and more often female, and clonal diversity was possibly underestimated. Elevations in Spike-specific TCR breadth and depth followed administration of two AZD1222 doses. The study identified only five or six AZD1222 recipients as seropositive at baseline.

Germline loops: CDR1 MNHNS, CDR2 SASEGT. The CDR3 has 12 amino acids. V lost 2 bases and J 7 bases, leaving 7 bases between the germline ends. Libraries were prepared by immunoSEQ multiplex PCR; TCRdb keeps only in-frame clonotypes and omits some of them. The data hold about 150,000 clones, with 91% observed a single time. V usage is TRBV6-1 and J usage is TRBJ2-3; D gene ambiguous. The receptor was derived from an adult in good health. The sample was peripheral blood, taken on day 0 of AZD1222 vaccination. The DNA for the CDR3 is TGTGCCAGCAGTGAAAGGCTGTATACGCAGTATTTT. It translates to CASSERLYTQYF.